Below, 14 T cell receptor beta chains from the same sample are listed, as sequenced in a study of blood T cells in healthy people across ages. The second PCR ran about 6 to 12 cycles with a sample-barcoded 5' primer and J-beta primers. TCRdb reprocessed the 5' RACE reads via MiXCR and lists one record per CDR3 protein. The table records over 700,000 distinct CDR3 sequences, roughly 25% of them present only once. This same sample was also taken into another study, of T cells of mothers and their children.

Sequencing was performed on blood. These receptors were obtained from a boy aged 10-17 years in good health.

The chain carries TRBV27 and TRBJ2-7; 9 nucleotides align to TRBD1. CDR3 length equals 16 residues. CDR1 is MNHEY, CDR2 SMNVEV, per germline (reference sequence). The trim removed 1 base at V and 6 bases at J, leaving 10 bases unmatched. The DNA of the CDR3 is TGTGCCAGCAGTTTATATGGGACAGGGTCTATTGCCGAGCAGTACTTC. Translated: CASSLYGTGSIAEQYF.

Details on this clonotype: Without the conserved terminal phenylalanine or tryptophan, this CDR3 likely stems from a read error. The chain employs TRBV6-1 and TRBJ2-7, with TRBD1 matching 7 bases. The CDR3 runs to 13 residues. CDR1 MNHNS and CDR2 SASEGT come from the germline V gene. The junction had 6 bases not matched to a gene; V was cut back by 10 bases and J by 0 bases. The chain's CDR3 is CATDRETSYEQYL. The CDR3 nucleotides are TGTGCCACCGACAGGGAGACCTCCTACGAGCAGTACCTC.

The chain uses TRBV11-2 and TRBJ2-1; D not certain. This CDR3 is 15 amino acids long. From germline, CDR1 is SGHAT and CDR2 FQNNGV. V shed 1 base and J shed 4 bases, with 11 bases lying between them. The CDR3 coding sequence is TGTGCCAGCAGCTTAGTGGGCAACCAGTACAATGAGCAGTTCTTC. Protein product: CASSLVGNQYNEQFF. The full variable domain, completed using reference TRBV11-2 and TRBJ2-1, is EAGVAQSPRYKIIEKRQSVAFWCNPISGHATLYWYQQILGQGPKLLIQFQNNGVVDDSQLPKDRFSAERLKGVDSTLKIQPAKLEDSAVYLCASSLVGNQYNEQFFGPGTRLTVL.

This clonotype was found a few times. The chain is built from TRBV27 and TRBJ2-7, with 9 nucleotides matching TRBD2. CDR1 and CDR2 (germline): MNHEY, SMNVEV (reference sequence). V was clipped by 4 bases and J by 4 bases; unmatched bases: 5. This CDR3 is 14 amino acids long. CDR3 nucleotide sequence: TGTGCCAGCAGTTACGCTAGCGGGGCGTACGAGCAGTACTTC. It encodes CASSYASGAYEQYF.

This clonotype came up a few times. V and J are TRBV28 and TRBJ2-5, with a possible D match to TRBD2 (6 bases). The CDR3 sequence is 14 residues long. Germline-derived CDR1 and CDR2 are MDHEN and SYDVKM. V lost 6 bases, J lost 0 bases, and 11 bases lay in between. As DNA, the CDR3 is TGTGCCAGCAGCCGGGGACTTTACCAAGAGACCCAGTACTTC. Residues: CASSRGLYQETQYF.

The gene calls are TRBV6-6 and TRBJ1-5; 7 bases line up with TRBD1. Germline V gene data show CDR1 as MNHNY and CDR2 as SVGAGI (reference sequence). V was pared by 8 bases and J by 6 bases, with 10 bases of the junction left unmatched. This CDR3 contains 14 residues. The CDR3: CASGAPGGSQPQHF. CDR3 nucleotide sequence: TGTGCCAGCGGCGCTCCAGGGGGTAGTCAGCCCCAGCATTTT.

This clonotype was seen a few times. The chain carries TRBV15 and TRBJ1-2; D gene ambiguous. Germline V CDR1 and CDR2: LNHNV, YYDKDF (reference sequence). Trimming stripped 0 bases from V and 7 bases from J, with 12 bases between. This CDR3 spans 14 amino acids. The CDR3 DNA is TGTGCCACCAGCAGAGAGGCGGGAGAAGGTGGCTACACCTTC. Translated, it gives CATSREAGEGGYTF.

DNA of the CDR3: TGTGCCGTTCAAAAGGGGTACGAGCAGTACTTC. It yields the protein CAVQKGYEQYF. The rearrangement uses TRBV19 and TRBJ2-5, with a weak D call TRBD1 (5 bases). The J call may be faulty, since TRBJ2-7 better matches the DNA end. Germline-derived CDR1 and CDR2 are LNHDA and SQIVND (reference sequence). The CDR3 has 11 residues.

This clonotype came up a few times. This sequence joins TRBV6-6 and TRBJ2-7; weak D call: TRBD2 (7 bases). The germline V and J ends were trimmed by 4 bases and 3 bases, with 13 bases remaining between them. Germline V gene data show CDR1 as MNHNY and CDR2 as SVGAGI (reference sequence). The CDR3 totals 14 residues. CDR3 sequence: CASSLGGTIYEQYF. The DNA of the CDR3 is TGTGCCAGCAGTTTGGGGGGGACAATCTACGAGCAGTACTTC.

As concerns this clonotype: One end of the junction does not line up with germline, which may come from a read error. This chain connects TRBV7-8 to TRBJ2-3; TRBD2 matches at 7 bases. The CDR3 has 16 amino acids. Germline V gives CDR1 SGHVS, CDR2 FQNEAQ. The CDR3, as DNA: TGTGTCAGCAGCCGGATGGGACTATCAGACTCCGATACGCAGTATTTT. Translated: CVSSRMGLSDSDTQYF.

This rearrangement joins TRBV4-3 to TRBJ2-1; the match to TRBD1 covers 10 bases. Looked up from germline, CDR1 is LGHNA and CDR2 is YSLEER. Losses at the gene ends were 0 bases for V and 2 bases for J; bases not matched to a gene: 4. This CDR3 contains 17 residues. This chain's CDR3 is CASSQDRGQGTYNEQFF. CDR3 nucleotides: TGCGCCAGCAGCCAAGATAGGGGACAGGGGACCTACAATGAGCAGTTCTTC.

In this sample, this clonotype turned up a few times. V gene TRBV27 combines with J gene TRBJ2-7; tentatively, D is TRBD1 (5 bases). Germline V gene sequence: CDR1 MNHEY, CDR2 SMNVEV (reference sequence). Trimming pared 0 bases from V and 1 base from J, leaving 13 bases between. The CDR3 sequence is 16 residues long. The CDR3 nucleotides read TGTGCCAGCAGTTTATCGATGACAGACTTTTCCTACGAGCAGTACTTC. Amino acid sequence: CASSLSMTDFSYEQYF.

J is TRBJ2-7 and V is TRBV7-8; D ambiguous. CDR3 size: 15 residues. V was trimmed by 4 bases and J by 3 bases, leaving 16 bases between them. Per germline, CDR1 SGHVS and CDR2 FQNEAQ. CDR3 amino acids: CASSSNGGRDYEQYF. CDR3 nucleotide sequence: TGTGCCAGCAGCTCCAACGGCGGCAGAGACTACGAGCAGTACTTC.

The rearrangement links TRBV7-9 to TRBJ2-3, with D possibly being TRBD1 (5 bases). This CDR3 spans 14 amino acids. Germline CDR1 reads SEHNR; CDR2 reads FQNEAQ (reference sequence). V gave up 5 bases and J gave up 2 bases, with 11 bases separating them. CDR3 region: CASSQGLTTDTQYF. CDR3 in DNA: TGTGCCAGCAGCCAGGGCCTTACCACAGATACGCAGTATTTT.